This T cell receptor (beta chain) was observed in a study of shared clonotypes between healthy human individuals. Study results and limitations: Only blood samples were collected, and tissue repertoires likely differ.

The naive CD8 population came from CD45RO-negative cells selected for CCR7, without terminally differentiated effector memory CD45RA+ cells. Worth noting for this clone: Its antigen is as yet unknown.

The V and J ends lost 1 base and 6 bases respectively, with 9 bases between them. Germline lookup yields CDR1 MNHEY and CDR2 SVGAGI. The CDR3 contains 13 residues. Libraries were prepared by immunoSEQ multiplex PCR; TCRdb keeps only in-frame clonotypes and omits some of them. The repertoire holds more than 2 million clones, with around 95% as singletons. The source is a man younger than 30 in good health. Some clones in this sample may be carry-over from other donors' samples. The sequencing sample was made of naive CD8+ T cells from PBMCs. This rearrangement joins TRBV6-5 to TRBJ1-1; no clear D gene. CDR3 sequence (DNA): TGTGCCAGCAGTTACTTGGGGAGCCCTGAAGCTTTCTTT. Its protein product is CASSYLGSPEAFF.